This T cell receptor (beta chain) was captured by sequencing in a study of CD8 T cells in Susac syndrome. Sequencing of TCR beta, carried out with a high-throughput approach, was applied to CD8+ and CD4+ T cells from the blood. As controls, healthy donors matched for age and sex were used. V lost 3 bases and J 0 bases, leaving 12 bases between the germline ends. Germline V lookup: CDR1 LGHNA, CDR2 YNFKEQ. The CDR3 has 15 amino acids. A quantity of roughly 0.5 to 1 ug RNA underwent reverse transcription using random hexamers. Across 54 Vbeta and 13 Jbeta, immunoSEQ multiplex PCR amplified TCR beta CDR3. One entry per CDR3 protein, called by TCRdb with MiXCR from the immunoSEQ multiplex PCR reads. The sample yields about 140,000 distinct CDR3 sequences, around 94% seen once.

The sample was CD8+ T cells from PBMCs. V usage is TRBV4-2 and J usage is TRBJ2-7; D gene ambiguous. The sequence came from a human donor in good health. For the CDR3, the DNA is TGTGCCAGCAGCCAGAACGCGCTCCACTCCTACGAGCAGTACTTC. This sequence encodes CASSQNALHSYEQYF.